This is a list of T cell receptor beta chains from one sample in a study of radiotherapy plus CTLA-4 blockade in lung cancer. Only in-frame clones appear in the TCRdb table, and some are missing; sequencing was by immunoSEQ multiplex PCR. In the table there are some 110,000 clones, roughly 80% of which are singletons. The sample here was peripheral blood, taken from a patient treated with radiotherapy plus ipilimumab. The receptor source for this set is a human donor with non-small cell lung cancer that progressed on radiotherapy plus ipilimumab. Some clones in this sample may be carry-over from other donors' samples. Each CDR3 is given with its conserved first and last residue. D genes are given only for firm matches. Where a row states a size, it is once, few, many or the class of an expanded clone; other rows omit it.

d_call,v_call,clone_size,j_call,cdr3_nt,cdr3_aa
TRBD1,TRBV7-8,-,TRBJ2-7,TGTGCCAGCAGCTTAGGGGCAGGGGGCGACGAGCAGTACTTC,CASSLGAGGDEQYF
-,TRBV18,-,TRBJ2-2,TGTGCCAGCTCACCCTCCGGGGTCGGGGAGCTGTTTTTT,CASSPSGVGELFF
-,TRBV12-1,-,TRBJ2-1,TGTGCCAGTCTCAGGGGGGGACGATACAGCTACAATGAGCAGTTCTTC,CASLRGGRYSYNEQFF
-,TRBV5-4,-,TRBJ1-1,TGTGCCAGCAGCTCCATGCTAGTTACCACTGAAGCTTTCTTT,CASSSMLVTTEAFF
-,TRBV25-1,-,TRBJ1-3,TGTGCCAGCCGAGGGGAATTTGGAAACACCATATATTTT,CASRGEFGNTIYF
-,TRBV11-1,-,TRBJ1-1,TGTGCCAGCAGCCTAAGGGCGTACACTGAAGCTTTCTTT,CASSLRAYTEAFF
-,TRBV2,-,TRBJ2-4,TGTGCCAGCAGTGAATCGTGGATAGCCAAAAACATTCAGTACTTC,CASSESWIAKNIQYF
TRBD2,TRBV13,-,TRBJ2-3,TGTGCCAGCAACCTACGGACTAGCGCGACAGATACGCAGTATTTT,CASNLRTSATDTQYF
-,TRBV11-3,-,TRBJ2-3,TGTGCCAGCAGTCTCTCCCGCTTGGCAGATACGCAGTATTTT,CASSLSRLADTQYF
-,TRBV9,-,TRBJ2-1,TGTGCCAGCAGCCCCCAGGCAGACCACTACAATGAGCAGTTCTTC,CASSPQADHYNEQFF
TRBD1,TRBV5-1,-,TRBJ2-5,TGCGCCAGCAGCAAAGGGACAGAAGAGACCCAGTACTTC,CASSKGTEETQYF
-,TRBV7-9,few,TRBJ1-6,TGTGCCAGCAGCTTAGGGGCGGGAAATTCACCCCTCCACTTT,CASSLGAGNSPLHF
-,TRBV4-1,-,TRBJ2-3,TGCGCCAGCAGGGGTCAGGTGGTCACAGATACGCAGTATTTT,CASRGQVVTDTQYF
-,TRBV28,-,TRBJ2-2,TGTGCCAGCAGTTTATCTCAGACCGGGGAGCTGTTTTTT,CASSLSQTGELFF
-,TRBV7-9,-,TRBJ1-5,TGTGCCGGTCAATTCGGCAATCAGCCCCAGCATTTT,CAGQFGNQPQHF
-,TRBV6-4,-,TRBJ2-5,TGTGCCAGCAGTGACGACGATCCCAGCCTTGCGGGAGAGACCCAGTACTTC,CASSDDDPSLAGETQYF
-,TRBV4-1,few,TRBJ1-3,TGCGCCAGCAGCCAAGATAGGTTATGGGGTCGGCAGCCTGGAAACACCATATATTTT,CASSQDRLWGRQPGNTIYF
-,TRBV19,-,TRBJ1-1,TGTGCCAGTAGTGGGTACTGGAACACTGAAGCTTTCTTT,CASSGYWNTEAFF
-,TRBV11-2,-,TRBJ1-5,TGTGCCAGCGCTGAGGAGAATCAGCCCCAGCATTTT,CASAEENQPQHF
TRBD1,TRBV9,once,TRBJ1-2,TGTGCCAGCAGCCCCGGAACAGGGGGCGGCTATGGCTACACCTTC,CASSPGTGGGYGYTF
-,TRBV7-9,few,TRBJ1-3,TGTGCCAGCAGCCTCGACACTGGAAACACCATATATTTT,CASSLDTGNTIYF
TRBD1,TRBV19,few,TRBJ1-1,TGTGCCAGTAGTCAACAGGGGGCCGCTGAAGCTTTCTTT,CASSQQGAAEAFF
-,TRBV5-1,-,TRBJ1-2,TGCGCCAGCAGCTTGGGTTACACACGTCAAGGCTACACCTTC,CASSLGYTRQGYTF
TRBD1,TRBV6-6,-,TRBJ2-2,TGTGCCAGCAGGCCACAGGGGTCCCCCGGGGAGCTGTTTTTT,CASRPQGSPGELFF
TRBD2,TRBV4-3,-,TRBJ2-5,TGCGCCAGCAGCCAGAGTAGCGGGGCGTGGGAGACCCAGTACTTC,CASSQSSGAWETQYF
TRBD1,TRBV6-5,-,TRBJ2-2,TGTGCCAGCAGTAGACAGGGTTGGAACACCGGGGAGCTGTTTTTT,CASSRQGWNTGELFF
-,TRBV19,-,TRBJ1-1,TGTGCCAGTAGCTATAACAGAATAATGAACACTGAAGCTTTCTTT,CASSYNRIMNTEAFF
-,TRBV6-5,few,TRBJ1-4,TGTGCCACTGGAGCTAATGAAAAACTGTTTTTT,CATGANEKLFF
-,TRBV13,few,TRBJ1-1,TGTGCCAGCAGCTACCAGGGAGTCATGAACACTGAAGCTTTCTTT,CASSYQGVMNTEAFF
-,TRBV6-1,-,TRBJ2-7,TGTGCCAGCAGTCAATGGATGTACTACGAGCAGTACTTC,CASSQWMYYEQYF
-,TRBV7-6,-,TRBJ2-1,TGTGCCAGCAGCTTAGCCAGGGATCTCTCCTACAATGAGCAGTTCTTC,CASSLARDLSYNEQFF
TRBD1,TRBV6-4,-,TRBJ1-4,TGTGCCAGCCCTAAGCTGGGCAGGGGGCGTCTAGCTTATGAAAAACTGTTTTTT,CASPKLGRGRLAYEKLFF
-,TRBV29-1,-,TRBJ1-1,TGCAGCGTTGATACCCGGGGTTCCGCCAACACTGAAGCTTTCTTT,CSVDTRGSANTEAFF
-,TRBV9,-,TRBJ1-5,TGTGCCAGCAGCTCAACAATGGATAGCAATCAGCCCCAGCATTTT,CASSSTMDSNQPQHF
-,TRBV25-1,few,TRBJ1-2,TGTGCCAGCAGTGAATGGAGTAACTATGGCTACACCTTC,CASSEWSNYGYTF
TRBD1,TRBV7-2,-,TRBJ1-1,TGTGCCAGCAGCTTAGGCGGGCAGGGGGTGACTTTCTTT,CASSLGGQGVTFF
TRBD1,TRBV9,few,TRBJ1-1,TGTGCCAGCAGCGTTAGACAGGGGACGGGCACTGAAGCTTTCTTT,CASSVRQGTGTEAFF
TRBD1,TRBV5-1,-,TRBJ2-2,TGCGCCAGCAGCTTGTTGGTGCAGGGACAGGGGGCCACCGGGGAGCTGTTTTTT,CASSLLVQGQGATGELFF
-,TRBV30,-,TRBJ2-7,TGTGCCTGGAGCCGGCGAGGGGCGAAAGGGAACGAGCAGTACTTC,CAWSRRGAKGNEQYF
-,TRBV9,-,TRBJ2-5,TGTGCCAGCGGGGCCCAAGAGACCCAGTACTTC,CASGAQETQYF
-,TRBV19,-,TRBJ2-7,TGTGCCAGTAGTTCCACCGGGACACCGTACGAGCAGTACTTC,CASSSTGTPYEQYF